The rows below give T cell receptor beta chains drawn from one sample of a study of human T cells and chemical hapten exposure. TCRdb independently ran MiXCR on the RACE reads; one entry per CDR3 protein. The sample includes about 92,000 distinct CDR3 sequences, approximately 10% of them seen just once. Source: whole blood, taken in connection with sensitization to the hapten diphenylcyclopropenone (DPC). Receptors were obtained from a woman in her 30s with alopecia areata. Some clones in this sample may be carry-over from other donors' samples. CDR3s include the opening cysteine and the closing phenylalanine or tryptophan. The D gene is left open where the match is weak. For some rows the clone size is stated as once, few or many, or as a class when expanded; others skip it.

many	TRBV12-3/TRBV12-4	TRBJ1-5	TRBD1	TGTGCCAGCAGTTTCGGACAGGGGGTCAATCAGCCCCAGCATTTT	CASSFGQGVNQPQHF
.	TRBV4-3	TRBJ1-2	.	TGCGCCAGCAGCCAAGAGAAAAGCAGGGTAAATGGCTACACCTTC	CASSQEKSRVNGYTF
many	TRBV7-3	TRBJ2-1	.	TGTGCCAGCAGCTCGTCACCGGGACTTTCCTACAATGAGCAGTTCTTC	CASSSSPGLSYNEQFF
few	TRBV20-1	TRBJ1-2	.	TGCAGTGCTAGCAGGGGCCCGTTGGATGGCTACACCTTC	CSASRGPLDGYTF
many	TRBV4-1	TRBJ1-2	.	TGCGCCAGCAGCCCCCCGCCTCGGGGGTCTGACGGCTACACCTTC	CASSPPPRGSDGYTF
many	TRBV11-2	TRBJ2-6	.	TGTGCCAGCAGTGGAACTGGGGCCAACGTCCTGACTTTC	CASSGTGANVLTF
few	TRBV6-2/TRBV6-3	TRBJ1-5	.	TGTGCCAGCAACCAGCCCGATCAGCCCCAGCATTTT	CASNQPDQPQHF
many	TRBV6-2/TRBV6-3	TRBJ2-2	.	TGTGCCAGCAGTTACGGGGGGGCCGACACCGGGGAGCTGTTTTTT	CASSYGGADTGELFF
.	TRBV4-1	TRBJ1-1	.	TGCGCCAGCAGCCAAGAGACGGGGGTTCACACTGAAGCTTTCTTT	CASSQETGVHTEAFF
few	TRBV29-1	TRBJ1-2	.	TGCAGCGTTAGGAAGAACTATGGCTACACCTTC	CSVRKNYGYTF
few	TRBV4-1	TRBJ2-1	TRBD2	TGCGCCAGCAGCCAAGCTAGCGGGGGGGCGTCCTACTACAATGAGCAGTTCTTC	CASSQASGGASYYNEQFF
few	TRBV12-3/TRBV12-4	TRBJ2-7	TRBD2	TGTGCCAGCAGTCAGCGGCTAGCGGGCGAGCAGTACTTC	CASSQRLAGEQYF
many	TRBV7-8	TRBJ2-7	.	TGTGCCAGCAGCCGAACCTACGAGCAGTACTTC	CASSRTYEQYF
few	TRBV28	TRBJ2-7	.	TGTGCCAGCAGTTCCGCGCGCAGCCAGTACTTC	CASSSARSQYF
few	TRBV27	TRBJ1-1	.	TGTGCCAGCAGTTTACGGGGGACCGCTATGAACACTGAAGCTTTCTTT	CASSLRGTAMNTEAFF
.	TRBV28	TRBJ2-3	.	TGTGCCAGCAGTTTAATAGGGAGGCCAGATACGCAGTATTTT	CASSLIGRPDTQYF